This is a list of T cell receptor beta chains from one sample in a study of shared clonotypes between healthy human individuals. The method was immunoSEQ multiplex PCR; TCRdb's version includes in-frame clones alone and lacks a portion of them. The table shows roughly 2.1 million clones, with 93% occurring only once. Sequencing input: naive CD8+ T cells from PBMCs. Source of these receptors: a man younger than 35 in good health. Some clones in this sample may be carry-over from other donors' samples. CDR3s include the opening cysteine and the closing phenylalanine or tryptophan. The D gene is left open where the match is weak. The listing skips clone size in some rows; elsewhere it reads once, few, many or a size class.

clone size | J gene | D gene | V gene | CDR3 protein | CDR3 DNA
once | TRBJ2-1 | TRBD2 | TRBV27 | CASSFRASGTGNEQFF | TGTGCCAGCAGTTTTAGGGCTAGCGGGACGGGGAATGAGCAGTTCTTC
NA | TRBJ2-7 | NA | TRBV2 | CASSGMFSYEQYF | TGTGCCAGCAGTGGGATGTTCTCCTACGAGCAGTACTTC
NA | TRBJ1-3 | NA | TRBV7-9 | CASSSATGMTHTIYF | TGTGCCAGCAGCTCGGCAACCGGGATGACGCACACCATATATTTT
NA | TRBJ1-5 | NA | TRBV6-5 | CASSYGRDNQPQHF | TGTGCCAGCAGTTACGGCAGGGACAATCAGCCCCAGCATTTT
NA | TRBJ1-2 | NA | TRBV30 | CAWGVAYGYTF | TGTGCCTGGGGGGTGGCCTATGGCTACACCTTC
NA | TRBJ2-3 | NA | TRBV28 | CASSLLPSQDTQYF | TGTGCCAGCAGTTTACTCCCCTCGCAAGATACGCAGTATTTT
NA | TRBJ2-3 | NA | TRBV11-2 | CASSLRVSLITDTQYF | TGTGCCAGCAGCCTTAGGGTGTCCTTAATCACAGATACGCAGTATTTT
NA | TRBJ1-1 | TRBD1 | TRBV6-6 | CASSTDRGLDTEAFF | TGTGCCAGCAGTACTGACAGGGGATTGGACACTGAAGCTTTCTTT
NA | TRBJ2-7 | NA | TRBV29-1 | CGVVGDSYEQYF | TGCGGCGTTGTTGGCGACTCCTACGAGCAGTACTTC
NA | TRBJ2-7 | NA | TRBV9 | CASSVNPMGTVSYEQYF | TGTGCCAGCAGCGTGAACCCGATGGGGACTGTTTCCTACGAGCAGTACTTC
NA | TRBJ2-7 | TRBD1 | TRBV28 | CVSGQSSYEQYF | TGTGTATCGGGACAGTCTTCCTACGAGCAGTACTTC
few | TRBJ2-2 | NA | TRBV7-9 | CASSSVNTGELFF | TGTGCCAGCAGCTCAGTGAACACCGGGGAGCTGTTTTTT
NA | TRBJ1-2 | NA | TRBV29-1 | CSVESWVVATTENYGYTF | TGCAGCGTTGAATCTTGGGTTGTAGCAACCACAGAAAACTATGGCTACACCTTC
NA | TRBJ2-7 | NA | TRBV10-3 | CAISVDYEQYF | TGTGCCATCAGTGTCGACTACGAGCAGTACTTC
NA | TRBJ2-7 | TRBD1 | TRBV4-1 | CASSQRTGGYEQYF | TGCGCCAGCAGCCAAAGGACAGGGGGCTACGAGCAGTACTTC
few | TRBJ1-1 | NA | TRBV19 | CASSYRGPTEAFF | TGTGCCAGTAGTTATAGGGGACCGACTGAAGCTTTCTTT
NA | TRBJ2-6 | TRBD1 | TRBV7-8 | CASSLFGDRLSGANVLTF | TGTGCCAGCAGCTTATTCGGGGACAGACTCTCTGGGGCCAACGTCCTGACTTTC
NA | TRBJ2-1 | TRBD2 | TRBV9 | CASSPQSGKTYNEQFF | TGTGCCAGCAGCCCACAAAGCGGGAAGACCTACAATGAGCAGTTCTTC
NA | TRBJ2-7 | NA | TRBV27 | CASSLKWFVPGTTYEQYF | TGTGCCAGCAGTTTGAAATGGTTTGTCCCAGGGACCACCTACGAGCAGTACTTC
NA | TRBJ2-7 | NA | TRBV9 | CASSAGGYEQYF | TGTGCCAGCAGCGCCGGTGGCTACGAGCAGTACTTC
NA | TRBJ1-2 | TRBD1 | TRBV4-1 | CASSQGPGQGSYGYTF | TGCGCCAGCAGCCAAGGACCGGGACAGGGCTCCTATGGCTACACCTTC
NA | TRBJ2-5 | NA | TRBV7-9 | CASSLATGKETQYF | TGTGCCAGCAGCTTGGCGACTGGAAAAGAGACCCAGTACTTC
NA | TRBJ2-3 | NA | TRBV6-1 | CASSERPTVTSTDTQYF | TGTGCCAGCAGTGAACGCCCGACAGTCACTAGCACAGATACGCAGTATTTT
NA | TRBJ2-2 | NA | TRBV11-2 | CASSLIPSGNTGELFF | TGTGCCAGCAGCTTAATCCCTTCGGGGAACACCGGGGAGCTGTTTTTT
NA | TRBJ2-3 | NA | TRBV27 | CASSFLGPSTDTQYF | TGTGCCAGCAGTTTTTTAGGCCCGTCCACAGATACGCAGTATTTT
NA | TRBJ1-2 | NA | TRBV7-9 | CASSPPQAHTGNDGYTF | TGTGCCAGCAGCCCACCCCAAGCCCATACAGGAAATGATGGCTACACCTTC
NA | TRBJ1-5 | TRBD1 | TRBV6-5 | CASSPSDRGNQPQHF | TGTGCCAGCAGTCCATCGGACAGGGGGAATCAGCCCCAGCATTTT
NA | TRBJ2-7 | NA | TRBV28 | CASSFGGNSYEQYF | TGTGCCAGCAGTTTTGGAGGGAATAGCTACGAGCAGTACTTC
NA | TRBJ2-1 | NA | TRBV11-2 | CASSLGVYEQFF | TGTGCCAGCAGCTTAGGTGTATATGAGCAGTTCTTC
NA | TRBJ2-3 | NA | TRBV7-6 | CASSLVIERSSTDTQYF | TGTGCCAGCAGCTTGGTTATAGAGCGGAGTAGCACAGATACGCAGTATTTT
NA | TRBJ2-7 | NA | TRBV7-9 | CASSLLSARGGEQYF | TGTGCCAGCAGCTTACTTTCGGCTAGGGGTGGGGAGCAGTACTTC
NA | TRBJ1-5 | NA | TRBV29-1 | CSVGRRNQPQHF | TGCAGCGTTGGCAGACGCAATCAGCCCCAGCATTTT
few | TRBJ1-1 | NA | TRBV28 | CASSLWAGENTEAFF | TGTGCCAGCAGTTTATGGGCAGGGGAGAACACTGAAGCTTTCTTT
NA | TRBJ2-7 | NA | TRBV4-1 | CASSQDRLLNEPLRSYEQYF | TGCGCCAGCAGCCAAGATCGTCTCCTGAATGAACCCCTCCGGTCCTACGAGCAGTACTTC
NA | TRBJ2-7 | TRBD2 | TRBV7-6 | CASSSGLAGVESSYEQYF | TGTGCCAGCAGCTCCGGACTAGCGGGAGTGGAAAGCTCCTACGAGCAGTACTTC
NA | TRBJ1-2 | NA | TRBV6-5 | CASSYSKTEGGYTF | TGTGCCAGCAGTTACTCGAAAACAGAGGGGGGCTACACCTTC
NA | TRBJ2-7 | NA | TRBV5-6 | CASSPWTVSSYEQYF | TGTGCCAGCAGCCCGTGGACGGTGAGCTCCTACGAGCAGTACTTC
NA | TRBJ2-2 | TRBD2 | TRBV4-1 | CASSQDPERGRELFF | TGCGCCAGCAGCCAAGATCCGGAGCGGGGGAGGGAGCTGTTTTTT
once | TRBJ2-5 | NA | TRBV10-3 | CAISELKGRADQETQYF | TGTGCCATCAGTGAGCTTAAGGGAAGAGCGGATCAAGAGACCCAGTACTTC
NA | TRBJ2-7 | NA | TRBV4-1 | CASSQGGIYEQYF | TGCGCCAGCAGCCAAGGGGGGATCTACGAGCAGTACTTC
NA | TRBJ2-1 | NA | TRBV13 | CASSPLMGAHNEQFF | TGTGCCAGCAGCCCCCTTATGGGGGCACACAATGAGCAGTTCTTC
NA | TRBJ1-1 | NA | TRBV7-9 | CASSRPGGDNTEAFF | TGTGCCAGCAGCCGCCCGGGGGGAGATAACACTGAAGCTTTCTTT
NA | TRBJ2-1 | NA | TRBV19 | CASRGGARNEQFF | TGTGCCAGTAGGGGCGGGGCTAGGAATGAGCAGTTCTTC
NA | TRBJ1-2 | NA | TRBV4-3 | CASSQDRVYTEGGYTF | TGCGCCAGCAGCCAAGACAGGGTATACACCGAGGGGGGCTACACCTTC
NA | TRBJ2-5 | TRBD1 | TRBV7-9 | CASSLRTGQKETQYF | TGTGCCAGCAGCCTCCGGACAGGGCAAAAGGAGACCCAGTACTTC
NA | TRBJ2-1 | NA | TRBV15 | CATSWTGGTDNEQFF | TGTGCCACCAGCTGGACCGGAGGGACAGACAATGAGCAGTTCTTC
NA | TRBJ1-2 | NA | TRBV28 | CASSLLAHGSYGYTF | TGTGCCAGCAGTTTATTAGCCCATGGGAGCTATGGCTACACCTTC
NA | TRBJ2-7 | NA | TRBV7-7 | CASSAQHTARPGEEQYF | TGTGCCAGCAGCGCCCAGCATACGGCCAGACCCGGGGAAGAGCAGTACTTC
NA | TRBJ2-1 | NA | TRBV28 | CASSPGHTYNEQFF | TGTGCCAGCAGCCCAGGCCACACTTACAATGAGCAGTTCTTC
NA | TRBJ1-1 | NA | TRBV6-1 | CASSGTPGLEAFF | TGTGCCAGCAGTGGGACTCCGGGACTAGAAGCTTTCTTT
once | TRBJ2-7 | TRBD2 | TRBV5-1 | CASRGLAGQEQYF | TGCGCCAGCAGGGGACTAGCGGGACAGGAGCAGTACTTC
NA | TRBJ2-7 | NA | TRBV29-1 | CSVLAADRHSYEQYF | TGCAGCGTTCTGGCGGCGGACAGACACTCCTACGAGCAGTACTTC